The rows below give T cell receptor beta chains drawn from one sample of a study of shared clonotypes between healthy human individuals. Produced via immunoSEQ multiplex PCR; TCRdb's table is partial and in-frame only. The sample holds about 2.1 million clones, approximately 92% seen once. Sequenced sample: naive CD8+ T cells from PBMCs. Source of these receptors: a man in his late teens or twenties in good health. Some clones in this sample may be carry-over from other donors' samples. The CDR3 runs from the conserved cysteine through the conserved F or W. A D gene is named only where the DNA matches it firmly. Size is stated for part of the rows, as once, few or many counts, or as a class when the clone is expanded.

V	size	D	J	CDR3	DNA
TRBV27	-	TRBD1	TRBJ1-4	CASSPRTGGHEKLFF	TGTGCCAGCAGTCCCCGGACAGGGGGCCATGAAAAACTGTTTTTT
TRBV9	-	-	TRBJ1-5	CASSETGSWQPQHF	TGTGCCAGCAGCGAGACCGGGTCATGGCAGCCCCAGCATTTT
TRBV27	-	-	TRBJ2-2	CASREFGGELFF	TGTGCCAGCAGAGAATTCGGCGGGGAGCTGTTTTTT
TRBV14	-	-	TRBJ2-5	CASSFWGAQETQYF	TGTGCCAGCAGCTTTTGGGGGGCACAAGAGACCCAGTACTTC
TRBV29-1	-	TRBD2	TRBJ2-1	CSVEDRGDSYNEQFF	TGCAGCGTTGAAGATCGGGGGGATTCCTACAATGAGCAGTTCTTC
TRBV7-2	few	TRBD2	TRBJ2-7	CASSKGGTSGVYEQYF	TGTGCCAGCAGCAAGGGCGGGACTAGCGGGGTCTACGAGCAGTACTTC
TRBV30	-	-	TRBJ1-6	CAWSVQTDYNSPLHF	TGTGCCTGGAGTGTACAGACAGATTATAATTCACCCCTCCACTTT
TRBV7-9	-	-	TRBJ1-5	CASSSPGPHQPQHF	TGTGCCAGCAGCTCCCCGGGACCTCATCAGCCCCAGCATTTT
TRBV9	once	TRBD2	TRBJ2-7	CASSITPGGAGYEQYF	TGTGCCAGCAGCATCACCCCCGGGGGGGCAGGCTACGAGCAGTACTTC
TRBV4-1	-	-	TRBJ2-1	CASSQARTSAHEQFF	TGCGCCAGCAGCCAAGCCCGTACGTCGGCCCATGAGCAGTTCTTC
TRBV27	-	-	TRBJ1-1	CASSLQGLNTEAFF	TGTGCCAGCAGTTTACAGGGCTTGAACACTGAAGCTTTCTTT
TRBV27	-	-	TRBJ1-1	CASFGNTEAFF	TGTGCCAGTTTCGGAAACACTGAAGCTTTCTTT
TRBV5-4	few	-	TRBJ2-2	CASSLMGGNTGELFF	TGTGCCAGCAGCTTGATGGGAGGTAACACCGGGGAGCTGTTTTTT
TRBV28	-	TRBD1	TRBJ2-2	CASGGQGATGELFF	TGTGCCAGCGGGGGACAGGGCGCGACCGGGGAGCTGTTTTTT
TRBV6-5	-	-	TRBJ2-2	CASSSPGQNTGELFF	TGTGCCAGCAGCTCCCCGGGACAGAACACCGGGGAGCTGTTTTTT
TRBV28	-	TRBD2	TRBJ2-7	CASSSGLAGRFTYEQYF	TGTGCCAGCAGTTCGGGACTAGCGGGCCGATTTACCTACGAGCAGTACTTC
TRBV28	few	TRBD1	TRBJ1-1	CASRSPGQMNTEAFF	TGTGCCAGCAGATCCCCGGGACAGATGAACACTGAAGCTTTCTTT
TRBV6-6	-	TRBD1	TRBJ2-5	CASSNKGARETQYF	TGTGCCAGCAGCAACAAGGGGGCGCGGGAGACCCAGTACTTC
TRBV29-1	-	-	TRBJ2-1	CSVEDRIRTVNEQFF	TGCAGCGTTGAAGATCGTATCAGGACAGTCAATGAGCAGTTCTTC
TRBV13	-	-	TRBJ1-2	CASSYRTEPYGYTF	TGTGCCAGCAGCTACCGGACAGAGCCCTATGGCTACACCTTC
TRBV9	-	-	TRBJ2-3	CASSVVGAGSTDTQYF	TGTGCCAGCAGCGTAGTTGGGGCAGGTAGCACAGATACGCAGTATTTT
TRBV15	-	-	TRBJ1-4	CATSPYLTGNEKLFF	TGTGCCACCAGCCCTTACCTGACGGGGAATGAAAAACTGTTTTTT
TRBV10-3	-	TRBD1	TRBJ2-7	CAISEPDRGKDYEQYF	TGTGCCATCAGTGAGCCAGACAGGGGAAAAGACTACGAGCAGTACTTC
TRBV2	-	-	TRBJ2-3	CASSDRDSTDTQYF	TGTGCCAGCAGTGACCGGGATAGCACAGATACGCAGTATTTT
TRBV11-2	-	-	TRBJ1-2	CASSLDGGGYGYTF	TGTGCCAGCAGCTTAGATGGGGGGGGCTATGGCTACACCTTC
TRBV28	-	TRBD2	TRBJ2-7	CASSSRLASTYEQYF	TGTGCCAGCAGTTCCCGACTAGCGAGCACCTACGAGCAGTACTTC
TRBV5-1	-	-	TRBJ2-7	CASSLGTESRPGWYEQYF	TGCGCCAGCAGCTTGGGAACCGAATCAAGGCCCGGCTGGTACGAGCAGTACTTC
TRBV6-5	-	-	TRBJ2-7	CASSYPGPFDEQYF	TGTGCCAGCAGTTATCCGGGACCTTTTGACGAGCAGTACTTC
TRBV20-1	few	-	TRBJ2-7	CSASWELEQYF	TGCAGTGCTAGTTGGGAGCTCGAGCAGTACTTC
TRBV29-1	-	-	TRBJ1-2	CSVERPANYGYTF	TGCAGCGTTGAACGACCAGCTAACTATGGCTACACCTTC
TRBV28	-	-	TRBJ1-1	CASSLKGVTEAFF	TGTGCCAGCAGTTTAAAAGGGGTCACTGAAGCTTTCTTT
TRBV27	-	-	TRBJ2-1	CASSFFRTSEQFF	TGTGCCAGCAGTTTTTTCAGGACGAGTGAGCAGTTCTTC
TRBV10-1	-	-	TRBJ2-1	CASSELGNEQFF	TGCGCCAGCAGTGAGCTGGGCAATGAGCAGTTCTTC
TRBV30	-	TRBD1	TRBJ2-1	CAWSPGTGYNEQFF	TGTGCCTGGAGTCCCGGGACAGGGTACAATGAGCAGTTCTTC
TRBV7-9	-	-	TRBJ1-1	CASSATGMNTEAFF	TGTGCCAGCAGCGCCACAGGGATGAACACTGAAGCTTTCTTT
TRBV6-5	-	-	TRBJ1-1	CASRSFYPAEAFF	TGTGCCAGTCGGTCCTTCTACCCCGCTGAAGCTTTCTTT
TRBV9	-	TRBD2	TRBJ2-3	CASSVVVAGADTQYF	TGTGCCAGCAGCGTAGTAGTAGCGGGAGCAGATACGCAGTATTTT
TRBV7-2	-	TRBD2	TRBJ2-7	CASSLADGVLAGSTHYEQYF	TGTGCCAGCAGCTTAGCGGATGGGGTGCTAGCGGGTTCAACCCACTACGAGCAGTACTTC
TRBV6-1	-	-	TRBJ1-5	CASSGEERQTGNQPQHF	TGTGCCAGCAGTGGAGAAGAGCGACAGACAGGTAATCAGCCCCAGCATTTT
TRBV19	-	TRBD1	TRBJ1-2	CASSTVRTGPYGYTF	TGTGCCAGTAGTACGGTCAGGACAGGCCCCTATGGCTACACCTTC
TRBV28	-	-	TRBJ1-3	CASSVDSLLGNTIYF	TGTGCCAGCAGTGTGGACTCCCTGCTTGGAAACACCATATATTTT
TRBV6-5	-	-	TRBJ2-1	CATQSSYNEQFF	TGTGCCACCCAAAGCTCCTACAATGAGCAGTTCTTC
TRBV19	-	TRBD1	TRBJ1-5	CASSRDRVGNQPQHF	TGTGCCAGTAGTAGAGACAGGGTTGGAAATCAGCCCCAGCATTTT
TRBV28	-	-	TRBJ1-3	CASSLNGYSGNTIYF	TGTGCCAGCAGTTTGAACGGCTACTCTGGAAACACCATATATTTT
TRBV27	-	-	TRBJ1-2	CASSFSGSNYGYTF	TGTGCCAGCAGTTTCTCGGGCTCTAACTATGGCTACACCTTC
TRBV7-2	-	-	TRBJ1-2	CASSSPVMSFYGYTF	TGTGCCAGCAGCTCCCCCGTTATGAGTTTCTATGGCTACACCTTC
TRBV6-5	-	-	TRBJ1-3	CASTPPGDGNTIYF	TGTGCCAGCACTCCCCCGGGCGATGGAAACACCATATATTTT
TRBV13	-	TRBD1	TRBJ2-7	CASSYGTGGIDEQYF	TGTGCCAGCAGCTACGGGACAGGGGGTATCGACGAGCAGTACTTC
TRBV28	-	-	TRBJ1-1	CASSLTRGGNTEAFF	TGTGCCAGCAGTTTAACGAGGGGAGGTAACACTGAAGCTTTCTTT
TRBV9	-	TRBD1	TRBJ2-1	CASSQSGTGGANDEQFF	TGTGCCAGCAGCCAATCCGGGACAGGGGGCGCGAACGATGAGCAGTTCTTC
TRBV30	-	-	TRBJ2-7	CAWSQGSSYEQYF	TGTGCCTGGAGTCAGGGGTCGTCCTACGAGCAGTACTTC
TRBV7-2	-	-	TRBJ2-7	CASSFLLSYEQYF	TGTGCCAGCAGCTTCCTCCTATCCTACGAGCAGTACTTC
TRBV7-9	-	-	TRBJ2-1	CASSLAWRVDGLGEQFF	TGTGCCAGCAGCTTAGCGTGGAGGGTAGACGGTCTTGGGGAGCAGTTCTTC
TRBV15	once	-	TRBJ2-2	CATSIGRSHGELFF	TGTGCCACCAGCATCGGACGGTCTCACGGGGAGCTGTTTTTT
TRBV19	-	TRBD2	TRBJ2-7	CASSAGTSGAYEQYF	TGTGCCAGTAGCGCCGGGACTAGCGGGGCTTACGAGCAGTACTTC
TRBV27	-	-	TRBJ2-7	CASSLKARGYEQYF	TGTGCCAGCAGTTTAAAGGCTCGCGGTTACGAGCAGTACTTC
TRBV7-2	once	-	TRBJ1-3	CASSLVGLGNTIYF	TGTGCCAGCAGCTTAGTGGGCTTGGGAAACACCATATATTTT
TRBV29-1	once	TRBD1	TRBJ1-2	CSVEGGDRAPYGYTF	TGCAGCGTTGAGGGGGGGGACAGGGCCCCCTATGGCTACACCTTC
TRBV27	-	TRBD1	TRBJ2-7	CASSIGTDSYEQYF	TGTGCCAGCAGTATCGGGACAGACTCCTACGAGCAGTACTTC